This T cell receptor beta chain was sequenced for a study of T cells in Graves' hyperthyroidism and ophthalmopathy. Study-level background: Peripheral blood draws took place at initial diagnosis, ahead of any treatment.

In regard to this clonotype: Its antigen is currently unknown.

Study outcomes and limitations: Peripheral blood also featured most of the thyroid clonotypes expanded above 0.001.

If no ophthalmopathy progression occurred within 18 months, Graves' hyperthyroidism was stable. Among the patients, aged 18 to 65, hyperthyroidism was newly diagnosed and had lasted under 2 months. Amplification targeted TCR beta CDR3 regions from RNA transcripts. HTBI primers drove first-round RT-PCR of the TCR CDR3. TCRdb called the multiplex PCR reads again in MiXCR, with one record for every CDR3 protein. This sample yields some 420,000 distinct CDR3 sequences, of which approximately 13% are seen a single time; less than 6.5% belongs to the top ten. The material sequenced was blood. The TCR comes from a woman between 18 and 29 years old with Graves' hyperthyroidism.

CDR3 region: CSVEQGFYGYTF. For the CDR3, the DNA is TGCAGTGTCGAACAGGGCTTTTATGGCTACACCTTC. The V and J genes are TRBV20-1 and TRBJ1-2, with D possibly being TRBD1 (6 bases). Between the trimmed V and J ends, which lost 7 bases and 5 bases, there was a span of 14 bases. The CDR3 has 12 amino acids. Germline CDR1 and CDR2: DFQATT and SNEGSKA (reference sequence).